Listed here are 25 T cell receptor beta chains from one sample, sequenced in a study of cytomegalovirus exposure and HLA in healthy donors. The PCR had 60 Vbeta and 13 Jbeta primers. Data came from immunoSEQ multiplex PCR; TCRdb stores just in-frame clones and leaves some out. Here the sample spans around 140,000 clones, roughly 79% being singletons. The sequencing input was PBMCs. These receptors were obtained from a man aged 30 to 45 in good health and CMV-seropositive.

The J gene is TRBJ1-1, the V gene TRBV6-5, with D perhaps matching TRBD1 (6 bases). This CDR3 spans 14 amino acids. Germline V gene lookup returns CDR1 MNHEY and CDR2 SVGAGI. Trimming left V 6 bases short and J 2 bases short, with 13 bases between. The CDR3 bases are TGTGCCAGCAGCCCCGGGACACTAAACACTGAAGCTTTCTTT. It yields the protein CASSPGTLNTEAFF.

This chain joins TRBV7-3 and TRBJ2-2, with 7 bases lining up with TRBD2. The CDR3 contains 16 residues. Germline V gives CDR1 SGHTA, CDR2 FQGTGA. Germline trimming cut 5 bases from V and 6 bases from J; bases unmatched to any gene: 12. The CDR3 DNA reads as TGTGCCAGCAGCCCCGCGGTGCGGGAGTCTTCCGGGGAGCTGTTTTTT. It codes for CASSPAVRESSGELFF.

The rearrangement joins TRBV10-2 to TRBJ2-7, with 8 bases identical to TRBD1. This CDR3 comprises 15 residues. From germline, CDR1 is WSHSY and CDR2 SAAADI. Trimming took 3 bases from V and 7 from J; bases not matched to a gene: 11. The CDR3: CASSEPRQGAGEQYF. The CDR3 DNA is TGCGCCAGCAGTGAACCACGGCAGGGGGCGGGGGAGCAGTACTTC.

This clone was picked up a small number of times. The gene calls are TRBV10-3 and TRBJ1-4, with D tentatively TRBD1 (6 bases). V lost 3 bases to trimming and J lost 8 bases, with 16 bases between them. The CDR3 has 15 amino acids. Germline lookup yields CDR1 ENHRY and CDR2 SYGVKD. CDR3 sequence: CAISEGGTGREKLFF. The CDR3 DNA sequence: TGTGCCATCAGTGAAGGGGGTACGGGGAGAGAAAAACTGTTTTTT.

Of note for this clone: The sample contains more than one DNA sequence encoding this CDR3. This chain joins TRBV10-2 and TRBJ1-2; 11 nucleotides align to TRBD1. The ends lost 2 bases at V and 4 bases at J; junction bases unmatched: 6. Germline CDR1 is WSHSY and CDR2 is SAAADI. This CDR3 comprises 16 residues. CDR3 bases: TGCGCCAGCAGTGAGATTGGGACAGGGGGTCTCTATGGCTACACCTTC. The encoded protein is CASSEIGTGGLYGYTF.

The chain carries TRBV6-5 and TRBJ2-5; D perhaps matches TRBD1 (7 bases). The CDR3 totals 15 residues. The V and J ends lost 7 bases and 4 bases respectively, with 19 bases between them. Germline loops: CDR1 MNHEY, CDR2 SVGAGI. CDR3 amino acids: CASTSGGDSRETQYF. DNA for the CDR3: TGTGCCAGCACCTCCGGCGGGGACAGCCGAGAGACCCAGTACTTC.

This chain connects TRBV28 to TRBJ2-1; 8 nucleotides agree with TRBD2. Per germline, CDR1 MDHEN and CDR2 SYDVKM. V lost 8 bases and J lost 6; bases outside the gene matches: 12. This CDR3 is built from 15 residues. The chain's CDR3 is CASPPRGRTPNEQFF. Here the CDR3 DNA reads TGTGCCAGCCCTCCCCGCGGGAGGACCCCCAATGAGCAGTTCTTC.

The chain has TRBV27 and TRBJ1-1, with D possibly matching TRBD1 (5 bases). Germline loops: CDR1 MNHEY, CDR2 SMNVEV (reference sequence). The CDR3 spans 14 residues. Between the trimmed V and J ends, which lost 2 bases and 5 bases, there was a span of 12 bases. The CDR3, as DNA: TGTGCCAGCAGTTTAGGGGCCAGAACGACTGAAGCTTTCTTT. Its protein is CASSLGARTTEAFF.

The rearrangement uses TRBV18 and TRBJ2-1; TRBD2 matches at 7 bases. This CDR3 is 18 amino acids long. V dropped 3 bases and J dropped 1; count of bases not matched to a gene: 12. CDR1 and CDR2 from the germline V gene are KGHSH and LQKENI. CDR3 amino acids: CASSPTAGDWTSYNEQFF. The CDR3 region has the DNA TGTGCCAGCTCACCGACCGCGGGGGACTGGACATCCTACAATGAGCAGTTCTTC.

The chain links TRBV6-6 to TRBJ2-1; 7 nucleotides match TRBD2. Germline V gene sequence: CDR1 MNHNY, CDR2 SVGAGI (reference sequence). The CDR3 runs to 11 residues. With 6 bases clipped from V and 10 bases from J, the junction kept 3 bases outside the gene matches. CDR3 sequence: CASSLGREQFF. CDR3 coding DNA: TGTGCCAGCAGCCTCGGGAGGGAGCAGTTCTTC.

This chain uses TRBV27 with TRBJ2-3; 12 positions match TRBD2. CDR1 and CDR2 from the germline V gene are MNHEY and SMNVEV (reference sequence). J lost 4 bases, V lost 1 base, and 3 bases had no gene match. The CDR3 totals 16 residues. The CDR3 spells CASSLFPSGGADTQYF. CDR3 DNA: TGTGCCAGCAGTTTATTTCCTAGCGGGGGGGCAGATACGCAGTATTTT.

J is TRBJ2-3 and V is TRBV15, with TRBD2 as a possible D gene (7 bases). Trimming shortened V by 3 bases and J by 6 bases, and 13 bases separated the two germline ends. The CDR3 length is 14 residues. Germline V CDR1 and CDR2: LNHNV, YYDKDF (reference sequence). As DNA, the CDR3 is TGTGCCACCAGCAGGCTGAGGGGGGGGGATACGCAGTATTTT. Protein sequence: CATSRLRGGDTQYF.

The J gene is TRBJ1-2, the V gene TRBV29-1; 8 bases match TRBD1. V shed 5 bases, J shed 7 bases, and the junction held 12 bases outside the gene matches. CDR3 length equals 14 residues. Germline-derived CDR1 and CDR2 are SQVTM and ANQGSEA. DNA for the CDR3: TGCAGCGTTATAAACAGGGGGGGGTCCGGTGGCTACACCTTC. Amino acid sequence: CSVINRGGSGGYTF.

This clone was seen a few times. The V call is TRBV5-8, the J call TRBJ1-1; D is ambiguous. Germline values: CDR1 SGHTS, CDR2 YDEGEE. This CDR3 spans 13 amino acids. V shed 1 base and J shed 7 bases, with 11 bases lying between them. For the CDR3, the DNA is TGTGCCAGCAGCTTGTTCATGGCCCGTGAAGCTTTCTTT. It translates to CASSLFMAREAFF.

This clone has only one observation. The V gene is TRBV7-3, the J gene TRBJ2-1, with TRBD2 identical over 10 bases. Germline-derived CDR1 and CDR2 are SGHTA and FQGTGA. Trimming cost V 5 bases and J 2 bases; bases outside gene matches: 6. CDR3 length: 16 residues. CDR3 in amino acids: CASSLEGTSAYNEQFF. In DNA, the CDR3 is TGTGCCAGCAGCCTCGAGGGGACTAGCGCCTACAATGAGCAGTTCTTC.

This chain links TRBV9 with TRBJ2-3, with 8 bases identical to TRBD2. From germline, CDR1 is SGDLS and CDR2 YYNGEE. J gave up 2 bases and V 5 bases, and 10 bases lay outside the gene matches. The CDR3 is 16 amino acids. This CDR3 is CASRSPTSGYTDTQYF. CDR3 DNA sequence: TGTGCCAGCAGATCTCCAACTAGCGGATACACAGATACGCAGTATTTT.

CDR3 region: CASSILAGAPPYEQYF. The CDR3 region has the DNA TGTGCCAGCAGCATCCTAGCGGGGGCCCCGCCCTACGAGCAGTACTTC. The genes are TRBV7-2 and TRBJ2-7; TRBD2 matches at 10 bases. Germline V lookup: CDR1 SGHTA, CDR2 FQGNSA. J gave up 2 bases and V 5 bases, and 9 bases lay outside the gene matches. The length of the CDR3 is 16 residues.

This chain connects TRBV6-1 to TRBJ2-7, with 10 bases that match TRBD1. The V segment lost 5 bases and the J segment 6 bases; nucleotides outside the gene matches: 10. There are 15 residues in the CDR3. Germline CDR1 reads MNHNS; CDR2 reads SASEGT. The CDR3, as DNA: TGTGCCAGCAGTTTCTACCGGGACAGGGGATCCGAGCAGTACTTC. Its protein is CASSFYRDRGSEQYF.

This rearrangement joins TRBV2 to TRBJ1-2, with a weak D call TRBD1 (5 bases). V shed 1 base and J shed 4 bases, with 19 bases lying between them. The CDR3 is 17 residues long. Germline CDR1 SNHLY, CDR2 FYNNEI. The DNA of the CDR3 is TGTGCCAGCAGTGAAGTCGGCGTGACCGGAGGGGCCTATGGCTACACCTTC. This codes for CASSEVGVTGGAYGYTF.

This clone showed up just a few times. The CDR3 bases are TGTGCCAGCAGCTTGGGACAGCCTAGTTCACCCCTCCACTTT. Translating gives CASSLGQPSSPLHF. The rearrangement links TRBV11-1 to TRBJ1-6, with 7 nucleotides matching TRBD1. Germline CDR1 reads SGHAT; CDR2 reads FQDESV (reference sequence). The CDR3 is 14 amino acids. V lost 3 bases, J lost 9 bases, and 5 bases stayed unmatched.

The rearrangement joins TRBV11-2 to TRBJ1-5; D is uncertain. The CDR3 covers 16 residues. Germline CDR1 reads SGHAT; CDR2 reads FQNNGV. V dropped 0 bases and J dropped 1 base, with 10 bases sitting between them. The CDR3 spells CASSLDLGLSNQPQHF. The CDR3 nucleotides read TGTGCCAGCAGCTTAGATCTAGGACTAAGCAATCAGCCCCAGCATTTT. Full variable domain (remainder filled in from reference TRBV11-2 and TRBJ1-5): EAGVAQSPRYKIIEKRQSVAFWCNPISGHATLYWYQQILGQGPKLLIQFQNNGVVDDSQLPKDRFSAERLKGVDSTLKIQPAKLEDSAVYLCASSLDLGLSNQPQHFGDGTRLSIL.

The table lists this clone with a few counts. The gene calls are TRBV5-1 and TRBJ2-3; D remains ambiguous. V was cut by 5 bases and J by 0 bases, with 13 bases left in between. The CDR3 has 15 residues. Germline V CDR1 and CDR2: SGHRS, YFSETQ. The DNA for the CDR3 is TGCGCCAGCAGGGTGATCAGTTCTAGCACAGATACGCAGTATTTT. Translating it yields CASRVISSSTDTQYF.

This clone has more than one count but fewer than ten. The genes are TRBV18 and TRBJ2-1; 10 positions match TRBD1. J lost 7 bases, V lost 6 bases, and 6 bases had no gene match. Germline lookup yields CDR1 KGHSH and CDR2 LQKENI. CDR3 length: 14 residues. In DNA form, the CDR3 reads TGTGCCAGCTCCTACGGGACAGGGGTTAATGAGCAGTTCTTC. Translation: CASSYGTGVNEQFF.

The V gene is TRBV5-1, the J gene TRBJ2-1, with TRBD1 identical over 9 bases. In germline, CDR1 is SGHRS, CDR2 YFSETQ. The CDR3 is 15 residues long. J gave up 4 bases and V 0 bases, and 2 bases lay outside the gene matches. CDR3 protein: CASSLDGTGYNEQFF. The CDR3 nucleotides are TGCGCCAGCAGCTTGGATGGGACAGGGTACAATGAGCAGTTCTTC.

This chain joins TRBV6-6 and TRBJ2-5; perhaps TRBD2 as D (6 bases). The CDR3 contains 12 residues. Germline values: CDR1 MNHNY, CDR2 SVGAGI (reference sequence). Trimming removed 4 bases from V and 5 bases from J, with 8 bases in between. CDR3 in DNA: TGTGCCAGCAGTTCAGGAGGGGAGACCCAGTACTTC. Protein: CASSSGGETQYF.